The next 14 T cell receptor beta chains were all read from a single sample in a study of siplizumab effects on memory and regulatory T cells. Sequencing used immunoSEQ multiplex PCR; TCRdb keeps in-frame clones, though not all of them. The data contain 85,000 to 130,000 clones, roughly 93% of them singletons. The specimen was Tregs sorted from blood. These TCRs come from a human donor in good health.

This clone was counted a few times. The chain links TRBV30 to TRBJ1-1, with D unresolved. The ends were cut back, 2 bases at V and 0 bases at J, with 10 bases in the middle. Germline-derived CDR1 and CDR2 are GTSNPN and SVGIG (reference sequence). The CDR3 is made up of 14 amino acids. In DNA, the CDR3 is TGTGCCTGGAGTCTCGCTTCCATGAACACTGAAGCTTTCTTT. It specifies CAWSLASMNTEAFF.

The V gene is TRBV19, the J gene TRBJ2-2; TRBD1 matches 10 bases. This CDR3 has 17 residues. In germline, CDR1 is LNHDA, CDR2 SQIVND (reference sequence). V lost 6 bases and J lost 3; bases outside the gene matches: 10. CDR3 DNA sequence: TGTGCCAGTAGGGCCCGGGACAGGGGAATCGACACCGGGGAGCTGTTTTTT. Its translation is CASRARDRGIDTGELFF.

The V gene is TRBV16, the J gene TRBJ1-4; TRBD1 aligns across 10 bases. The CDR3 is 15 amino acids. From germline, CDR1 is KGHSY and CDR2 FQNENV. Trimming took 0 bases from V and 10 from J; bases not matched to a gene: 5. CDR3 sequence: CASSQSTGGTVKLFF. CDR3 nucleotide sequence: TGTGCCAGCAGCCAATCGACAGGGGGCACAGTAAAACTGTTTTTT. Using reference TRBV16 and TRBJ1-4 for the parts outside the CDR3, the full variable domain is GEEVAQTPKHLVRGEGQKAKLYCAPIKGHSYVFWYQQVLKNEFKFLISFQNENVFDETGMPKERFSAKCLPNSPCSLEIQATKLEDSAVYFCASSQSTGGTVKLFFGSGTQLSVL.

V and J are TRBV19 and TRBJ1-2; the D gene is possibly TRBD1 (6 bases). With 1 base removed from V and 0 bases from J, the gap between germline ends came to 12 bases. There are 16 residues in the CDR3. Germline CDR1 is LNHDA and CDR2 is SQIVND (reference sequence). The CDR3 here is CASSIGARGPNYGYTF. The CDR3 DNA reads as TGTGCCAGTAGTATAGGGGCCAGGGGACCTAACTATGGCTACACCTTC. The whole variable domain, filled in from reference TRBV19 and TRBJ1-2, reads DGGITQSPKYLFRKEGQNVTLSCEQNLNHDAMYWYRQDPGQGLRLIYYSQIVNDFQKGDIAEGYSVSREKKESFPLTVTSAQKNPTAFYLCASSIGARGPNYGYTFGSGTRLTVV.

This sequence joins TRBV7-2 and TRBJ2-1, with 10 bases lining up with TRBD2. The V gene end was trimmed by 5 bases and the J gene end by 6 bases; junction bases not matched to a gene: 10. Germline loops: CDR1 SGHTA, CDR2 FQGNSA. There are 16 residues in the CDR3. CDR3 in amino acids: CASSAWLAGVPNEQFF. For the CDR3, the DNA is TGTGCCAGCAGCGCCTGGCTAGCGGGAGTGCCCAATGAGCAGTTCTTC. Variable domain in full (rest from reference TRBV7-2 and TRBJ2-1): GAGVSQSPSNKVTEKGKDVELRCDPISGHTALYWYRQSLGQGLEFLIYFQGNSAPDKSGLPSDRFSAERTGGSVSTLTIQRTQQEDSAVYLCASSAWLAGVPNEQFFGPGTRLTVL.

This chain links TRBV5-8 with TRBJ2-3; possibly TRBD2 for D (5 bases). CDR1 SGHTS and CDR2 YDEGEE come from the germline V gene. This CDR3 region has 16 residues. Trimming pared 2 bases from V and 1 base from J, leaving 14 bases between. CDR3 nucleotide sequence: TGTGCCAGCAGCTTCAATCCTAGCAGGCGCACAGATACGCAGTATTTT. It specifies CASSFNPSRRTDTQYF.

The chain combines TRBV5-4 with TRBJ2-3; 8 bases align to TRBD2. The CDR3 spans 15 residues. V lost 5 bases to trimming and J lost 0 bases; unmatched junction nucleotides: 5. CDR1 and CDR2 (germline): SGHNT, YYREEE (reference sequence). The CDR3: CASRAGGPSTDTQYF. CDR3 DNA sequence: TGTGCCAGCAGGGCGGGGGGCCCTAGCACAGATACGCAGTATTTT.

V and J are TRBV9 and TRBJ1-2, with 8 positions matching TRBD1. V dropped 4 bases and J dropped 7; count of bases not matched to a gene: 6. Germline values: CDR1 SGDLS, CDR2 YYNGEE. CDR3 length: 13 amino acids. CDR3 region: CASSFSGGFGYTF. CDR3 bases: TGTGCCAGCAGCTTCTCAGGGGGCTTTGGCTACACCTTC.

This clone was counted a single time. The CDR3 sequence is CSGTVTRVEAFF. The CDR3, as DNA: TGCAGCGGAACCGTAACGAGGGTTGAAGCTTTCTTT. This rearrangement joins TRBV29-1 to TRBJ1-1; no firm D call. The CDR3 has 12 amino acids. Trimming stripped 7 bases from V and 7 bases from J, with 16 bases between. The V gene's germline CDR1 is SQVTM and CDR2 ANQGSEA.

J is TRBJ1-2 and V is TRBV27; weak D call: TRBD1 (5 bases). Deletions cut 5 bases from V and 2 bases from J, with 9 bases between. Germline values: CDR1 MNHEY, CDR2 SMNVEV (reference sequence). CDR3 size: 13 residues. CDR3 amino acids: CASSGDLNYGYTF. The DNA for the CDR3 is TGTGCCAGCAGTGGGGACCTCAACTATGGCTACACCTTC.

The chain has TRBV11-3 and TRBJ2-1; 10 bases match TRBD2. Germline CDR1 is SGHNT and CDR2 is YENEEA. CDR3 size: 15 residues. V gave up 8 bases and J gave up 3 bases; unmatched junction bases: 7. The CDR3 sequence: CASQSGLAIYNEQFF. CDR3 in DNA: TGTGCCAGCCAGTCGGGACTAGCGATCTACAATGAGCAGTTCTTC.

The V gene is TRBV19, the J gene TRBJ2-2, with 7 bases lining up with TRBD1. V gave up 3 bases and J gave up 0 bases; unmatched junction bases: 1. CDR1 and CDR2 (germline): LNHDA, SQIVND (reference sequence). The CDR3 length is 15 residues. The CDR3 DNA is TGTGCCAGTAGTATCACAGGGGCGAACACCGGGGAGCTGTTTTTT. This codes for CASSITGANTGELFF. Supplemented by reference TRBV19 and TRBJ2-2, the full variable domain reads DGGITQSPKYLFRKEGQNVTLSCEQNLNHDAMYWYRQDPGQGLRLIYYSQIVNDFQKGDIAEGYSVSREKKESFPLTVTSAQKNPTAFYLCASSITGANTGELFFGEGSRLTVL.

The table lists this clone with a few counts. The chain recombines TRBV4-2 with TRBJ1-1; D gene unclear. In germline, CDR1 is LGHNA, CDR2 YNFKEQ. V was pared by 1 base and J by 4 bases, with 4 bases between. The CDR3 extends over 12 amino acids. DNA for the CDR3: TGTGCCAGCAGCCAAGTGGGCACTGAAGCTTTCTTT. It yields the protein CASSQVGTEAFF.

The CDR3 bases are TGTGCCAGCAGCGTGGGCGGGGGGGCCTTTGCAGATACGCAGTATTTT. Its translation: CASSVGGGAFADTQYF. This sequence joins TRBV9 and TRBJ2-3; 9 nucleotides agree with TRBD2. Germline V lookup: CDR1 SGDLS, CDR2 YYNGEE. The J segment lost 4 bases and the V segment lost 2 bases, leaving 8 bases of the junction unmatched. CDR3 length: 16 residues.